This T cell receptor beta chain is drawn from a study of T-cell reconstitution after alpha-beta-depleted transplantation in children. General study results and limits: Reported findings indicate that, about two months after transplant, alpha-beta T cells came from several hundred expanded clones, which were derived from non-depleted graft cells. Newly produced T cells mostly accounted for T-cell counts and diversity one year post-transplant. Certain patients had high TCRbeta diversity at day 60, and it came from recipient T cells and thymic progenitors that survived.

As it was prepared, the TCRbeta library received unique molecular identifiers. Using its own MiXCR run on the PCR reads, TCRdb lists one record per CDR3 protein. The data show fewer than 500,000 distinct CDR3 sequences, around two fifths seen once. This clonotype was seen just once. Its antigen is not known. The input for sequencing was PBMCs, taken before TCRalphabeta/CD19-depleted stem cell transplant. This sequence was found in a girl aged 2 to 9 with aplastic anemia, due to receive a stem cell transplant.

The CDR3 protein is CASSRDRGEKLFF. The CDR3 DNA follows: TGCGCCAGCAGCAGGGACAGGGGTGAAAAACTGTTTTTT. The chain links TRBV5-1 to TRBJ1-4, with 10 bases that match TRBD1. The CDR3 runs 13 residues. J gave up 7 bases and V 4 bases, and 1 base lay outside the gene matches. Looked up from germline, CDR1 is SGHRS and CDR2 is YFSETQ.